This T cell receptor (beta chain) stems from a study of CD8 T cells in ankylosing spondylitis (dated by TCRdb to the late 2010s). Background on the whole study: The study set out to find disease-linked TCR variants by profiling T cell receptor beta repertoires in ankylosing spondylitis patients and healthy donors. The full study cohort comprised some 27 ankylosing spondylitis patients and some 110 healthy donors. Peripheral blood was sampled, and synovial fluid was also collected from ankylosing spondylitis patients. Results and caveats for the whole study, not just this receptor: A TCR beta motif made up of fewer than 10 highly homologous amino acid variants appeared to be characteristic of blood from ankylosing spondylitis patients. Significant enrichment of the disease-linked clones was reported in matched synovial fluid samples from ankylosing spondylitis patients. A CD8+ phenotype was shown by the disease-linked clones, which were found at relatively low frequencies in peripheral blood. Some motif variants were previously reported in synovial fluid and blood of reactive arthritis patients, suggesting common disease-initiation mechanisms.

TCRdb records Illumina HiSeq 2500 as the sequencer. TCR beta libraries were prepared by quantitative 5'-RACE with molecular barcodes. Per the authors' processing: To identify disease-linked TCR variants, a new computational method was used, one built on a probabilistic model of VDJ rearrangement. The raw public reads went through TCRdb reprocessing: fastp at Q25, MiXCR clone calling, in-frame beta chains kept. Rows with one shared CDR3 protein collapse into an entry with the most common genes and DNA. These V and J calls rely on TCRdb rather than the paper's analysis. This sample lists around 540,000 distinct CDR3 sequences; approximately 12% were detected once. The top ten hold approximately 6.2% of the sample. Details on this clonotype: What antigen it recognizes has not been identified. Per-nucleotide qualities are absent, and no much larger clonotype sits a single base away.

Clipping removes 6 bases from V and 5 bases from J, with 9 as the unmatched junction base count. Reading from cysteine to valine, the CDR3 counts 14 amino acids. Here the CDR3 DNA is all that survives: 42 bases in frame from base 1. Sequencing was done on a sample of blood, either unsorted or a sorted T cell fraction (not recorded which). The chain uses TRBV12-3 or TRBV12-4 and TRBJ2-7; a stretch of 8 junction bases matches TRBD1. This TCR was sampled from a male donor with ankylosing spondylitis. CDR3 sequence: CASSPRTGMDEQYV. At the DNA level, the sequence is TGTGCCAGCAGCCCCAGGACAGGGATGGACGAGCAGTACGTC.